These T cell receptor beta chains were read from a single sample in a study of graft-versus-host responses after intestinal transplantation. For these receptors, no antigen is known. Clones were sequenced by immunoSEQ multiplex PCR, and TCRdb holds only the in-frame ones, with some missing. The sample has roughly 73,000 clones, 87% seen once. Here the sequenced sample was unstimulated CD8+ T cells sorted from spleen or lymph node cells, taken before transplant. These receptors came from a human donor who was the organ donor for an intestinal transplant. Each CDR3 is given with its conserved first and last residue. The order of the fields is clone size, V gene, J gene, CDR3 protein. The size field is filled for only some rows; it gives once, few, many or a size class.

clone size: NA
V gene: TRBV5-1
J gene: TRBJ2-5
CDR3 protein: CASRQIDLNQETQYF

clone size: NA
V gene: TRBV4-1
J gene: TRBJ2-1
CDR3 protein: CASSQGNRNEQFF

clone size: NA
V gene: TRBV28
J gene: TRBJ1-1
CDR3 protein: CASSLPLNTEAFF

clone size: few
V gene: TRBV5-6
J gene: TRBJ1-5
CDR3 protein: CASSLGVQSNQPQHF

clone size: NA
V gene: TRBV15
J gene: TRBJ1-1
CDR3 protein: CATSREWDRQRVTEAFF

clone size: NA
V gene: TRBV5-1
J gene: TRBJ1-1
CDR3 protein: CASSLVVHPNTEAFF

clone size: few
V gene: TRBV6-1
J gene: TRBJ2-7
CDR3 protein: CASRDREHLYEQYF

clone size: NA
V gene: TRBV28
J gene: TRBJ1-2
CDR3 protein: CASSFDRYGYTF

clone size: NA
V gene: TRBV10-1
J gene: TRBJ1-2
CDR3 protein: CASRGEAANYGYTF

clone size: NA
V gene: TRBV7-9
J gene: TRBJ1-5
CDR3 protein: CASSSSSGEGEQPQHF

clone size: NA
V gene: TRBV9
J gene: TRBJ2-1
CDR3 protein: CASSVETSGGANEQFF

clone size: NA
V gene: TRBV6-5
J gene: TRBJ1-2
CDR3 protein: CASIPGQGHGGYTF

clone size: NA
V gene: TRBV28
J gene: TRBJ1-1
CDR3 protein: CASSILAGLNTEAFF

clone size: NA
V gene: TRBV29-1
J gene: TRBJ2-2
CDR3 protein: CSVDRSGTGELFF

clone size: once
V gene: TRBV6-5
J gene: TRBJ2-3
CDR3 protein: CASSYLTSGGHQPQYF

clone size: NA
V gene: TRBV27
J gene: TRBJ1-2
CDR3 protein: CASSFTTGSGYTF

clone size: few
V gene: TRBV5-6
J gene: TRBJ2-7
CDR3 protein: CASSLGQPREQYF

clone size: NA
V gene: TRBV7-6
J gene: TRBJ2-5
CDR3 protein: CASSLALKTPYGWGGVQETQYF

clone size: NA
V gene: TRBV19
J gene: TRBJ1-4
CDR3 protein: CASTTRQGALFF

clone size: NA
V gene: TRBV5-4
J gene: TRBJ2-7
CDR3 protein: CASSFIMGGEQYF

clone size: NA
V gene: TRBV28
J gene: TRBJ2-1
CDR3 protein: CASSSTASTDEQFF

clone size: NA
V gene: TRBV5-4
J gene: TRBJ1-2
CDR3 protein: CASSTTTGGYDGYTF

clone size: NA
V gene: TRBV6-1
J gene: TRBJ1-5
CDR3 protein: CASSSNAGQPQHF

clone size: once
V gene: TRBV19
J gene: TRBJ1-1
CDR3 protein: CASGRGTMNTEAFF

clone size: NA
V gene: TRBV11-2
J gene: TRBJ2-7
CDR3 protein: CASSLFRAYEQYF

clone size: NA
V gene: TRBV9
J gene: TRBJ2-1
CDR3 protein: CASSASGTERGAGPNEQFF

clone size: NA
V gene: TRBV10-3
J gene: TRBJ2-7
CDR3 protein: CAIRAETGLNYEQYF

clone size: NA
V gene: TRBV27
J gene: TRBJ2-7
CDR3 protein: CASSASGTSGYEQYF

clone size: NA
V gene: TRBV9
J gene: TRBJ1-1
CDR3 protein: CASSEGIYTEAFF

clone size: NA
V gene: TRBV7-6
J gene: TRBJ2-7
CDR3 protein: CASSGTGRRGYEQYF

clone size: NA
V gene: TRBV6-1
J gene: TRBJ2-2
CDR3 protein: CASSGGLAGGNTGELFF

clone size: NA
V gene: TRBV5-1
J gene: TRBJ2-1
CDR3 protein: CASSSTGYNEQFF

clone size: NA
V gene: TRBV4-1
J gene: TRBJ2-1
CDR3 protein: CASSQEPSLIDEQFF

clone size: NA
V gene: TRBV6-1
J gene: TRBJ1-5
CDR3 protein: CASSEYWTGGNQPQHF

clone size: NA
V gene: TRBV30
J gene: TRBJ1-2
CDR3 protein: CAWSPGEEGYTF

clone size: NA
V gene: TRBV11-2
J gene: TRBJ1-5
CDR3 protein: CASSLWSSDSNQPQHF

clone size: NA
V gene: TRBV21-1
J gene: NA
CDR3 protein: CASSKVVPIGTGGAYEQYF

clone size: NA
V gene: TRBV7-8
J gene: TRBJ1-2
CDR3 protein: CASSVGIGQNTNYGYTF

clone size: NA
V gene: TRBV2
J gene: TRBJ1-5
CDR3 protein: CASSPGTGVSSNQPQHF

clone size: NA
V gene: TRBV28
J gene: TRBJ2-3
CDR3 protein: CASSLTATDTQYF